This T cell receptor (beta chain) was recorded in a study of cytomegalovirus exposure and HLA in healthy donors. Primers included in the PCR were 60 Vbeta and 13 Jbeta primers. Libraries were prepared by immunoSEQ multiplex PCR; TCRdb keeps only in-frame clonotypes and omits some of them. This sample has over 150,000 clones, with roughly four fifths found just once. V lost 6 bases to trimming and J lost 4 bases, with 7 bases between them. Germline V gene data show CDR1 as MDHEN and CDR2 as SYDVKM. CDR3 size: 13 residues. Sequencing was performed on PBMCs. The sequence came from a boy aged 2 to 9 in good health and CMV-seronegative. The gene calls are TRBV28 and TRBJ1-6, with D perhaps matching TRBD1 (5 bases). CDR3 amino acids: CASRQVYNSPLHF. The CDR3 coding sequence is TGTGCCAGCAGACAGGTTTATAATTCACCCCTCCACTTT.